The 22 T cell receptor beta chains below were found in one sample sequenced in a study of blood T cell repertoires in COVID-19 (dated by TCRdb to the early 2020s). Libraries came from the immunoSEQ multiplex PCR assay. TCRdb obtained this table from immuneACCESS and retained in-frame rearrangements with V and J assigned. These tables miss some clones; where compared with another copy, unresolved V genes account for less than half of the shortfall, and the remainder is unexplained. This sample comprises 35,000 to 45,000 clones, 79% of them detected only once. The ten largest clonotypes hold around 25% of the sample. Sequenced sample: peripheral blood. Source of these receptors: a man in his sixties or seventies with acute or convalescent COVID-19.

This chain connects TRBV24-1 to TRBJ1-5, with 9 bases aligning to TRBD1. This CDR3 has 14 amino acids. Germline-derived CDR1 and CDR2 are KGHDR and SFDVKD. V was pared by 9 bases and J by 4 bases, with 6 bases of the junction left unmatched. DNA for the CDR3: TGTGCCACCTCTCAACAGGGGGCTAATCAGCCCCAGCATTTT. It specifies CATSQQGANQPQHF.

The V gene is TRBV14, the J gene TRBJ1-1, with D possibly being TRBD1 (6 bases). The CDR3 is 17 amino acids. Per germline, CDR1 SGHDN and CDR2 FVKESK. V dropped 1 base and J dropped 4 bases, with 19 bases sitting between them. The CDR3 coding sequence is TGTGCCAGCAGCCAAGGAATCGGGGGGGGGCCGAGCACTGAAGCTTTCTTT. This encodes CASSQGIGGGPSTEAFF.

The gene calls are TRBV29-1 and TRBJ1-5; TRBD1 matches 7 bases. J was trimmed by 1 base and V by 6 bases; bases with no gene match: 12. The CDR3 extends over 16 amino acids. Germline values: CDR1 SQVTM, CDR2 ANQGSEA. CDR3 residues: CSVGETTGESNQPQHF. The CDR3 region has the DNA TGCAGCGTGGGTGAAACTACAGGGGAAAGCAATCAGCCCCAGCATTTT.

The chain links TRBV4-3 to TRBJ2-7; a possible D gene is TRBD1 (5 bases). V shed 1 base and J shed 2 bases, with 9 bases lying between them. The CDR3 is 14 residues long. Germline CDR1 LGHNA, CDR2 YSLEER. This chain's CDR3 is CASSQVPGPYEQYF. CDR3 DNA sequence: TGCGCCAGCAGCCAAGTGCCAGGGCCCTACGAGCAGTACTTC.

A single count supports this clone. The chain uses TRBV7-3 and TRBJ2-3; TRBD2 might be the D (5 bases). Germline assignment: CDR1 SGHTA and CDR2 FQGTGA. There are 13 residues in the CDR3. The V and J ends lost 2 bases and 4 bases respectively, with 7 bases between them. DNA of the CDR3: TGTGCCAGCAGCTTATCGGAGGCAGATACGCAGTATTTT. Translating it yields CASSLSEADTQYF.

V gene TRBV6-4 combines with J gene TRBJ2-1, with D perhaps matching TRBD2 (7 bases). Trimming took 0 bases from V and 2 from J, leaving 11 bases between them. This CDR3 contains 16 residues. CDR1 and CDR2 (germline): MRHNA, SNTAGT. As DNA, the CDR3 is TGTGCCAGCAGTGACTCAGAAGGGGGGGCCTACAATGAGCAGTTCTTC. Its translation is CASSDSEGGAYNEQFF.

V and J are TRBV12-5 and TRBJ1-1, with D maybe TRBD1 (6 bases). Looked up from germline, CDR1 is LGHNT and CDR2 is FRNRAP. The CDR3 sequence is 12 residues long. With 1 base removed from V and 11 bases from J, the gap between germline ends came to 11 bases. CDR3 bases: TGTGCTAGTGGTTTGGGACAGGCCGATGCTTTCTTT. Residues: CASGLGQADAFF.

CDR3 amino acids: CASSERVGEGGTEAFF. The CDR3 bases are TGCGCCAGCAGTGAACGAGTCGGGGAAGGAGGCACTGAAGCTTTCTTT. J is TRBJ1-1 and V is TRBV10-1; D remains unclear. This CDR3 region has 16 residues. Trimming took 3 bases from V and 4 from J, leaving 18 bases between them. CDR1 and CDR2 (germline): WNHNN, SYGVQD (reference sequence).

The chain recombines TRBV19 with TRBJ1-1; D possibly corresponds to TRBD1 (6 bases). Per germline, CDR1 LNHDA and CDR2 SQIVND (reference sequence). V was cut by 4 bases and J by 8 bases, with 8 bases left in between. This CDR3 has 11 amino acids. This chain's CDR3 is CASSTGTEAFF. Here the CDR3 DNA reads TGTGCCAGTAGTACCGGGACAGAAGCTTTCTTT.

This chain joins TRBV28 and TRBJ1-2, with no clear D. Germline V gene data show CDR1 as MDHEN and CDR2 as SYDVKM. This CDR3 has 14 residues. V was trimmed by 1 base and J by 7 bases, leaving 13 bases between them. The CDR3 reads CASSLSVGRFGYTF. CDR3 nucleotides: TGTGCCAGCAGTTTATCGGTTGGCAGGTTTGGCTACACCTTC.

CDR3 nucleotide sequence: TGTGCCTGGGGACAGGGGATGAACACTGAAGCTTTCTTT. It codes for CAWGQGMNTEAFF. The rearrangement joins TRBV11-2 to TRBJ1-1; 10 bases map to TRBD1. The junction had 3 bases not matched to a gene; V was cut back by 11 bases and J by 0 bases. Germline CDR1 is SGHAT and CDR2 is FQNNGV. The CDR3 has 13 amino acids.

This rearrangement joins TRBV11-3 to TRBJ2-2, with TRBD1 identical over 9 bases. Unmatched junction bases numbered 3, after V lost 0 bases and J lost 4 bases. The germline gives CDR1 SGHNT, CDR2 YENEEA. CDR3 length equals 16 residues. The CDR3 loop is CASSLEQGAVTGELFF. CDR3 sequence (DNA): TGTGCCAGCAGCTTAGAACAGGGGGCGGTCACCGGGGAGCTGTTTTTT.

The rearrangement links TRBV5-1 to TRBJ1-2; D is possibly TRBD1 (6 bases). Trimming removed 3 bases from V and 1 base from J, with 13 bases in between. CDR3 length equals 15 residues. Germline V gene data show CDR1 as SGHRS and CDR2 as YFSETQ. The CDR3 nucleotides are TGCGCCAGCAGCTCTGGACAGAGCGTTAACTATGGCTACACCTTC. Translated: CASSSGQSVNYGYTF.

CDR3 sequence: CASSQTGGGPQHF. CDR3 in DNA: TGTGCCAGCAGTCAGACAGGGGGAGGACCCCAGCATTTT. J is TRBJ1-5 and V is TRBV3-1 (or the pseudogene TRBV3-2); TRBD1 matches at 9 bases. The trim removed 6 bases at V and 10 bases at J, leaving 7 bases unmatched. CDR1 and CDR2 from the germline V gene are LGHDT and YNNKEL (reference sequence). The CDR3 covers 13 residues.

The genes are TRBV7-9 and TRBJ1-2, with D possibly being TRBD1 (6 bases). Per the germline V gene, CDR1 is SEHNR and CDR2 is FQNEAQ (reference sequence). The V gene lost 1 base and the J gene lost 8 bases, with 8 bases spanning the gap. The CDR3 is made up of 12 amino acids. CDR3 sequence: CASSLEDRGYTF. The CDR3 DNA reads TGTGCCAGCAGCTTAGAAGACAGGGGCTACACCTTC.

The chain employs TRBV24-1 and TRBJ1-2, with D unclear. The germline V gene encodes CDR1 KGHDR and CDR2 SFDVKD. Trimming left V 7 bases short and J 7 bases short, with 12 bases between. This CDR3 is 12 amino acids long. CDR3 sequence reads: CATSATVGGYTF. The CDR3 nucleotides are TGTGCCACCAGCGCAACAGTTGGTGGCTACACCTTC.

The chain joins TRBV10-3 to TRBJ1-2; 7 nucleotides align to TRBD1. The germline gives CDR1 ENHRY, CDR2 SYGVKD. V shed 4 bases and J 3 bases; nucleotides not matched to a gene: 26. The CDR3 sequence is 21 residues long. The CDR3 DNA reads TGTGCCATCAGTGTGCCCCGAGTCATTGGACAGGAAGGCTATGGCGACTATGGCTACACCTTC. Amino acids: CAISVPRVIGQEGYGDYGYTF.

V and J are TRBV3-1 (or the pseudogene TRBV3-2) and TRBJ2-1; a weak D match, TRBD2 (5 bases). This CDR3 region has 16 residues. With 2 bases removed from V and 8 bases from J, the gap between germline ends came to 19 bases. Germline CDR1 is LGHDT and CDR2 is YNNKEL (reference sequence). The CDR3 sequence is CASSQIAGRRRDEQFF. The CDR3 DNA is TGTGCCAGCAGCCAAATCGCGGGTCGCCGCCGGGATGAGCAGTTCTTC.

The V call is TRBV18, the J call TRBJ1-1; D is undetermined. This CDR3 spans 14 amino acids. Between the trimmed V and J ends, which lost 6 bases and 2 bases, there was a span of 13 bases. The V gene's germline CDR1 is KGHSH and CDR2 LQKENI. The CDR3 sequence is CASSLYEFNTEAFF. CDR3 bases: TGTGCCAGCTCCTTATATGAGTTCAACACTGAAGCTTTCTTT.

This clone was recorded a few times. The CDR3 bases are TGTGCCAGCAGCACCGACAGCAATGAGCAGTTCTTC. Translating it yields CASSTDSNEQFF. The chain uses TRBV7-9 and TRBJ2-1; perhaps TRBD1 as D (5 bases). Germline CDR1 SEHNR, CDR2 FQNEAQ (reference sequence). CDR3 size: 12 residues. Trimming left V 5 bases short and J 6 bases short, with 8 bases between.

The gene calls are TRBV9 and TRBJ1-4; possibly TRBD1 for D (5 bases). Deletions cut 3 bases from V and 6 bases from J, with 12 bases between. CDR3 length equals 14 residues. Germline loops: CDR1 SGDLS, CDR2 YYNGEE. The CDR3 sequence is CASSAAGGDEKLFF. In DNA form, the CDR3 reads TGTGCCAGCAGCGCCGCAGGAGGGGATGAAAAACTGTTTTTT. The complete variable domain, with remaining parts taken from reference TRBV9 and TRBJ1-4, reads DSGVTQTPKHLITATGQRVTLRCSPRSGDLSVYWYQQSLDQGLQFLIQYYNGEERAKGNILERFSAQQFPDLHSELNLSSLELGDSALYFCASSAAGGDEKLFFGSGTQLSVL.

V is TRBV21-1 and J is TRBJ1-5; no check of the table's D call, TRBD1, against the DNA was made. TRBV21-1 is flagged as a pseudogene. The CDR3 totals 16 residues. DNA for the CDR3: TGTGCCAGCAGCAAAGGACAGGCGGCAATCGATCAGCCCCAGCATTTT. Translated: CASSKGQAAIDQPQHF.